Described below is a single T cell receptor (beta chain) sequence and its context. The ends were cut back, 8 bases at V and 10 bases at J, with 17 bases in the middle. This CDR3 is built from 12 residues. The germline CDR1 and CDR2 sequences are SQVTM and ANQGSEA. TCRdb passed the 5' RACE reads through MiXCR, listing each CDR3 protein once. The profile shows about 52,000 distinct CDR3 sequences, about 3.8% of them singletons. This record comes from a study of neurological immune-mediated disorders. Specimen: PBMCs. The chain is built from TRBV29-1 and TRBJ1-4; the D is unclear. The TCR sequence derives from a man aged 55 to 70 with multiple sclerosis. The CDR3 loop is CSLEDGSGKLFF. The CDR3 region has the DNA TGCAGCCTCGAGGACGGATCGGGAAAACTGTTTTTT.